This T cell receptor beta chain originates from a study of metastatic and nonmetastatic thyroid tumors (dated by TCRdb to 2019 to 2021). With regard to the full study: Repertoires were compared across peripheral blood and tumor or nodule tissue samples from malignant and benign thyroid patients. Paper-wide results and their limitations: In both blood and tumor samples, malignant tumors were reported to have significantly higher TCR beta diversity than benign nodules.

No patient had received any treatment before thyroid surgery. Patient clinical samples collected from about 2012 to 2018 were retrospectively analysed using T-cell receptor beta sequencing. From the cysteine through the phenylalanine, the CDR3 covers 14 amino acids. Only CDR3 DNA remains: 42 bases, in frame from the first base. The V and J ends are trimmed by 10 bases and 5 bases, leaving 18 bases between them. CDR1 SGHVS and CDR2 FNYEAQ were looked up in the germline V gene. The library was prepared using PCR. The data were produced on an Illumina HiSeq 4000. High-throughput sequencing was used to profile the TCR beta-chain CDR3 region of every patient. Processing in the source paper ran as follows. CDR3 differences across clinicopathological groups were used to build a classifier for discriminating distant-metastatic papillary thyroid cancer patients. The Shannon index was used to measure repertoire diversity, and the Morisita-Horn index was used to measure how similar tumor and blood repertoires were. TCRdb handled the public reads itself, with Q25 trimming in fastp and clone calling in MiXCR, and kept productive beta chains. The authors' filters were not applied to this entry. For this sample the table gives under 60,000 clones, of which roughly 23% were detected only once. The top ten hold around 3.8% of the sample.

Comment on this clone: This receptor's antigen is unknown. It has no much larger one-base neighbor in the sample; base qualities were not kept.

The origin of this receptor is a male donor with papillary thyroid cancer or a benign thyroid nodule (not recorded which). Some clones in this sample may be carry-over from other donors' samples. The sequencing input was blood. The chain joins TRBV7-6 to TRBJ1-5, with the D segment identity uncertain. The CDR3 protein is CATRLASDYQPQHF. The DNA sequence is as follows: TGTGCCACCAGATTAGCGTCAGATTATCAGCCCCAGCATTTT.